The 30 T cell receptor beta chains listed next were all sequenced from one sample in a study of T-cell memory formation after mild COVID-19. TCRdb fed the 5' RACE reads into MiXCR, producing one record per CDR3 protein. This sample has about 430,000 distinct CDR3 sequences; more than 15% occur once, and the top ten carry about 22%. Sequencing was performed on PBMCs or a T cell subset sorted from them (not recorded which). These receptors all stem from a man in his late teens or twenties who had mild COVID-19 (a few samples of this study predate the infection). Cell type and time point are not known.

The rearrangement uses TRBV6-2 or TRBV6-3 and TRBJ1-2; the match to TRBD1 covers 7 bases. CDR1 MNHEY and CDR2 SVGEGT come from the germline V gene. This CDR3 has 15 amino acids. Trimming removed 5 bases from V and 2 bases from J; junction bases left unmatched: 8. CDR3 loop: CASSTGARANYGYTF. For the CDR3, the DNA is TGTGCCAGCAGTACAGGGGCAAGAGCAAACTATGGCTACACCTTC.

This clonotype was picked up a small number of times. The chain recombines TRBV20-1 with TRBJ1-1; TRBD1 aligns across 8 bases. The CDR3 consists of 16 residues. The V and J ends lost 6 bases and 4 bases, in that order; junction bases with no gene match: 16. CDR1 is DFQATT, CDR2 SNEGSKA, per germline (reference sequence). The CDR3 DNA reads as TGCAGTGCCCCCGGGGGACAGGCTTTGCTGCTCACTGAAGCTTTCTTT. Its translation is CSAPGGQALLLTEAFF.

V and J are TRBV20-1 and TRBJ1-5; no definite D call. CDR1 is DFQATT and CDR2 is SNEGSKA in the germline V gene (reference sequence). With 5 bases removed from V and 1 base from J, the gap between germline ends came to 18 bases. The length of the CDR3 is 16 residues. CDR3 nucleotides: TGCAGTGCTTCCCCGTGGAGGGAAGGAAGCAATCAGCCCCAGCATTTT. Translation: CSASPWREGSNQPQHF.

This clonotype has at least ten counts. V and J are TRBV14 and TRBJ2-1; the D is unclear. Germline assignment: CDR1 SGHDN and CDR2 FVKESK. The CDR3 totals 14 residues. Trimming left V 3 bases short and J 5 bases short, with 11 bases between. The DNA of the CDR3 is TGTGCCAGCAGCCACCTGGTCCGGGACAATGAGCAGTTCTTC. It specifies CASSHLVRDNEQFF.

The V call is TRBV5-1, the J call TRBJ2-6; no reliable D call. This CDR3 has 15 amino acids. V lost 1 base and J 1 base, leaving 6 bases between the germline ends. The germline CDR1 and CDR2 sequences are SGHRS and YFSETQ. The CDR3 sequence: CASSLFLSGANVLTF. CDR3 nucleotide sequence: TGCGCCAGCAGCTTGTTTCTGTCTGGGGCCAACGTCCTGACTTTC. Together with reference TRBV5-1 and TRBJ2-6, the CDR3 gives the full variable domain: KAGVTQTPRYLIKTRGQQVTLSCSPISGHRSVSWYQQTPGQGLQFLFEYFSETQRNKGNFPGRFSGRQFSNSRSEMNVSTLELGDSALYLCASSLFLSGANVLTFGAGSRLTVL.

This clonotype was observed a few times. J is TRBJ2-2 and V is TRBV6-6; 8 nucleotides match TRBD2. Germline V lookup: CDR1 MNHNY, CDR2 SVGAGI (reference sequence). The V and J ends lost 1 base and 2 bases, in that order; junction bases with no gene match: 6. This CDR3 spans 17 amino acids. The CDR3 region is CASSYFLSGGNTGELFF. The CDR3 DNA follows: TGTGCCAGCAGTTACTTTTTGAGCGGGGGAAACACCGGGGAGCTGTTTTTT.

The gene calls are TRBV5-1 and TRBJ2-3, with a weak D call TRBD1 (6 bases). The CDR3 runs to 13 residues. Trimming removed 4 bases at V and 6 bases at J, with 12 bases between. The V gene's germline CDR1 is SGHRS and CDR2 YFSETQ. This chain's CDR3 is CASSPGTIDTQYF. Written as DNA, the CDR3 is TGCGCCAGCAGCCCCGGGACAATCGATACGCAGTATTTT. Looking up the rest from reference TRBV5-1 and TRBJ2-3 gives the full variable domain: KAGVTQTPRYLIKTRGQQVTLSCSPISGHRSVSWYQQTPGQGLQFLFEYFSETQRNKGNFPGRFSGRQFSNSRSEMNVSTLELGDSALYLCASSPGTIDTQYFGPGTRLTVL.

This chain uses TRBV20-1 with TRBJ2-1, with D uncertain. Per the germline V gene, CDR1 is DFQATT and CDR2 is SNEGSKA (reference sequence). The CDR3 sequence is 11 residues long. Trimming took off 5 bases at V and 3 bases at J, with 5 bases between the two ends. CDR3 amino acids: CSAPNYNEQFF. The CDR3 bases are TGCAGTGCTCCAAACTACAATGAGCAGTTCTTC.

The rearrangement uses TRBV3-1 and TRBJ2-3; TRBD2 matches at 14 bases. The junction had 14 bases not matched to a gene; V was cut back by 6 bases and J by 3 bases. The CDR3 contains 19 residues. Germline values: CDR1 LGHDT, CDR2 YNNKEL (reference sequence). In nucleotides, the CDR3 is TGTGCCAGCAGTTCTTATGGACTAGCGGGGGGAGGAGCGACAGATACGCAGTATTTT. Its translation is CASSSYGLAGGGATDTQYF.

This clonotype came up a few times. V and J are TRBV7-6 and TRBJ2-2; possible D gene TRBD1, 7 bases. Between the trimmed V and J ends, which lost 1 base and 5 bases, there was a span of 17 bases. CDR1 and CDR2 from the germline V gene are SGHVS and FNYEAQ. This CDR3 spans 17 amino acids. CDR3 nucleotide sequence: TGTGCCAGCAGCTTAGGCTTGCAGACAGGGAGGACCGGGGAGCTGTTTTTT. Its translation is CASSLGLQTGRTGELFF.

The chain joins TRBV7-3 to TRBJ2-1, with 7 bases matching TRBD1. The CDR3 loop spans 13 amino acids. CDR1 and CDR2 from the germline V gene are SGHTA and FQGTGA. V gave up 5 bases and J gave up 10 bases; unmatched junction bases: 8. CDR3 nucleotides: TGTGCCAGCAGCCGACAGGGTGTAGGGGAGCAGTTCTTC. It translates to CASSRQGVGEQFF.

This clonotype was recorded at least ten times. This chain links TRBV29-1 with TRBJ1-2; D gene unclear. The CDR3 loop spans 14 amino acids. V was pared by 3 bases and J by 2 bases, with 13 bases between. CDR1 and CDR2 from the germline V gene are SQVTM and ANQGSEA. The CDR3 bases are TGCAGCGTTGAGAGAGGTATTGAAAACTATGGCTACACCTTC. Its translation is CSVERGIENYGYTF.

This rearrangement joins TRBV27 to TRBJ1-4; D gene unclear. V lost 4 bases and J lost 7, with 13 bases in between. In germline, CDR1 is MNHEY, CDR2 SMNVEV (reference sequence). The CDR3 has 14 residues. The DNA for the CDR3 is TGTGCCAGCAGTTCCAAACGTGCCGCTGAAAAACTGTTTTTT. Its protein is CASSSKRAAEKLFF.

A few counts support this clonotype. The CDR3 reads CASSPGQGGNTGELFF. CDR3 bases: TGCGCCAGCAGCCCGGGACAGGGCGGGAACACCGGGGAGCTGTTTTTT. V usage is TRBV5-1 and J usage is TRBJ2-2; 9 bases are shared with TRBD1. Germline loops: CDR1 SGHRS, CDR2 YFSETQ. V lost 4 bases, J lost 1 base, and 5 bases stayed unmatched. The CDR3 consists of 16 residues.

The chain uses TRBV5-1 and TRBJ1-4; TRBD1 is a possible D gene (5 bases). This CDR3 contains 16 residues. The germline V gene encodes CDR1 SGHRS and CDR2 YFSETQ. V lost 2 bases to trimming and J lost 3 bases, with 14 bases between them. CDR3 bases: TGCGCCAGCAGCTTACTTCCAGGGTCGGCTAATGAAAAACTGTTTTTT. This codes for CASSLLPGSANEKLFF.

CDR3 residues: CASSGAANTGELFF. CDR3 nucleotides: TGTGCCAGCAGTGGGGCGGCGAACACCGGGGAGCTGTTTTTT. This chain links TRBV2 with TRBJ2-2, with D hard to call. Trimming took 4 bases from V and 0 from J, leaving 6 bases between them. Germline CDR1 and CDR2: SNHLY and FYNNEI. This CDR3 region has 14 residues. The full variable domain, its missing parts supplied by reference TRBV2 and TRBJ2-2, is EPEVTQTPSHQVTQMGQEVILRCVPISNHLYFYWYRQILGQKVEFLVSFYNNEISEKSEIFDDQFSVERPDGSNFTLKIRSTKLEDSAMYFCASSGAANTGELFFGEGSRLTVL.

This clonotype was recorded a few times. V usage is TRBV6-5 and J usage is TRBJ2-3, with 8 bases lining up with TRBD1. The germline CDR1 and CDR2 sequences are MNHEY and SVGAGI. With 2 bases clipped from V and 6 bases from J, the junction kept 13 bases outside the gene matches. This CDR3 region has 17 residues. The DNA for the CDR3 is TGTGCCAGCAGTTACGGTGGGCAGGGGGCGATTGGCGATACGCAGTATTTT. It encodes CASSYGGQGAIGDTQYF.

In this sample, this clonotype turned up a few times. J is TRBJ2-1 and V is TRBV5-1; 15 bases are shared with TRBD2. The CDR3 has 15 residues. The V segment lost 7 bases and the J segment 8 bases; nucleotides outside the gene matches: 7. CDR1 and CDR2 (germline): SGHRS, YFSETQ. The CDR3 loop reads CASGLAGGPLHEQFF. The CDR3 nucleotides read TGCGCCAGCGGACTAGCGGGGGGGCCCCTCCATGAGCAGTTCTTC.

The chain is built from TRBV28 and TRBJ2-1; no reliable D call. The germline gives CDR1 MDHEN, CDR2 SYDVKM. The V end lost 2 bases, the J end lost 10 bases, and 9 bases lay between the germline ends. The CDR3 has 12 amino acids. The CDR3 protein is CASSLGSREQFF. As DNA, the CDR3 is TGTGCCAGCAGTTTAGGTAGCAGGGAGCAGTTCTTC.

This clonotype was seen a few times. The chain joins TRBV7-9 to TRBJ2-1, with 8 bases that match TRBD2. V shed 2 bases and J 8 bases; nucleotides not matched to a gene: 5. CDR1 and CDR2 (germline): SEHNR, FQNEAQ (reference sequence). This CDR3 has 14 amino acids. CDR3 sequence: CASSLNSGDYEQFF. CDR3 bases: TGTGCCAGCAGCTTAAATAGCGGGGACTATGAGCAGTTCTTC.

This clonotype was picked up a small number of times. The chain uses TRBV12-3 or TRBV12-4 and TRBJ2-2, with TRBD2 matching over 7 bases. The CDR3 covers 13 residues. J gave up 6 bases and V 6 bases, and 4 bases lay outside the gene matches. The DNA of the CDR3 is TGTGCCAGCAGGGGAGGGAGCGCCGGGGAGCTGTTTTTT. Translated: CASRGGSAGELFF.

This clonotype was observed a handful of times. The chain carries TRBV12-3 or TRBV12-4 and TRBJ2-7; D ambiguous. The CDR3 sequence is 13 residues long. Trimming removed 5 bases at V and 0 bases at J, with 8 bases between. CDR3 protein: CASSGSSSYEQYF. The CDR3 nucleotides are TGTGCCAGCAGTGGGTCGAGCTCCTACGAGCAGTACTTC.

This clonotype was detected ten times or more. The V call is TRBV7-6, the J call TRBJ1-1; D ambiguous. This CDR3 spans 13 amino acids. Germline loops: CDR1 SGHVS, CDR2 FNYEAQ. V lost 1 base and J lost 4, with 7 bases in between. Written as DNA, the CDR3 is TGTGCCAGCAGCTTAGGAGAAAGCACTGAAGCTTTCTTT. The encoded protein is CASSLGESTEAFF.

The chain carries TRBV7-9 and TRBJ2-7, with D maybe TRBD1 (6 bases). The V and J ends lost 5 bases and 6 bases respectively, with 20 bases between them. The CDR3 consists of 15 residues. The germline gives CDR1 SEHNR, CDR2 FQNEAQ (reference sequence). The CDR3 nucleotides read TGTGCCAGCAGCGACAAGATTACAGGGTACTCCGAGCAGTACGTC. This translates into CASSDKITGYSEQYV.

This clonotype occurred a few times. CDR3 bases: TGTGCCAGCAGCCAAGATGGGGGGCAGGGGAGGCCCCTCCACTTT. Translated, it gives CASSQDGGQGRPLHF. The genes are TRBV4-2 and TRBJ1-6; weak D call: TRBD1 (6 bases). The V and J ends lost 0 bases and 13 bases respectively, with 16 bases between them. The CDR3 is 15 residues long. The germline V gene has CDR1 LGHNA and CDR2 YNFKEQ.

This chain connects TRBV3-1 to TRBJ2-3; D gene ambiguous. The CDR3 length is 16 residues. CDR1 and CDR2 from the germline V gene are LGHDT and YNNKEL (reference sequence). The V and J ends lost 1 base and 1 base respectively, with 12 bases between them. CDR3 protein: CASSQGTILRTDTQYF. CDR3 DNA: TGTGCCAGCAGCCAAGGTACAATTCTACGCACAGATACGCAGTATTTT.

This clonotype came up many times. The gene calls are TRBV20-1 and TRBJ1-1; unclear D gene. This CDR3 spans 14 amino acids. Trimming shortened V by 8 bases and J by 0 bases, and 16 bases separated the two germline ends. Germline assignment: CDR1 DFQATT and CDR2 SNEGSKA (reference sequence). CDR3 amino acids: CSPLSGVMNTEAFF. Here the CDR3 DNA reads TGCAGTCCCCTAAGTGGGGTAATGAACACTGAAGCTTTCTTT.

This clonotype appeared a few times. V is TRBV5-1 and J is TRBJ1-6; 8 bases line up with TRBD1. V gave up 3 bases and J gave up 7 bases; unmatched junction bases: 6. This CDR3 is built from 15 residues. The germline gives CDR1 SGHRS, CDR2 YFSETQ. As DNA, the CDR3 is TGCGCCAGCAGCTGGAAGGACAGGGAGAATTCACCCCTCCACTTT. This encodes CASSWKDRENSPLHF.

J is TRBJ2-3 and V is TRBV7-2; 7 nucleotides align to TRBD2. Germline loops: CDR1 SGHTA, CDR2 FQGNSA. The CDR3 length is 16 residues. V dropped 2 bases and J dropped 1; count of bases not matched to a gene: 6. CDR3 residues: CASSLRRGGGTDTQYF. CDR3 coding DNA: TGTGCCAGCAGCTTACGACGCGGGGGAGGCACAGATACGCAGTATTTT.

The V and J genes are TRBV25-1 and TRBJ1-1; D is unclear. The ends were cut back, 4 bases at V and 3 bases at J, with 21 bases in the middle. CDR1 is MGHDK, CDR2 SYGVNS, per germline. CDR3 length: 17 amino acids. CDR3 in DNA: TGTGCCAGCAGTGTTAAAAACGGAACTCAACGGGACACTGAAGCTTTCTTT. Residues: CASSVKNGTQRDTEAFF. Supplemented by reference TRBV25-1 and TRBJ1-1, the full variable domain reads EADIYQTPRYLVIGTGKKITLECSQTMGHDKMYWYQQDPGMELHLIHYSYGVNSTEKGDLSSESTVSRIRTEHFPLTLESARPSHTSQYLCASSVKNGTQRDTEAFFGQGTRLTVV.